The source of this TCR beta chain is a study of cytomegalovirus exposure and HLA in healthy donors. Both 60 Vbeta primers and 13 Jbeta primers went into the PCR. Repertoires were generated with immunoSEQ multiplex PCR, while TCRdb's copy carries only in-frame clones and drops some. The table includes about 130,000 clones, 78% detected once. The sequence was obtained from a man between 25 and 39 years old in good health and CMV-seropositive. The sample consisted of PBMCs.

This chain's CDR3 is CASSLREGPHEQYF. The CDR3 bases are TGTGCCAGCAGTTTGCGGGAGGGCCCCCACGAGCAGTACTTC. The V gene is TRBV27, the J gene TRBJ2-7; 9 bases line up with TRBD2. CDR3 length: 14 amino acids. After removal of 3 bases from V and 5 bases from J, the junction contained 5 bases not matched to a gene. Per the germline V gene, CDR1 is MNHEY and CDR2 is SMNVEV (reference sequence).